The 15 T cell receptor beta chains below come from one sample, sequenced in a study of cytomegalovirus exposure and HLA in healthy donors (TCRdb year 2017). The library was produced with the immunoSEQ multiplex PCR assay. For the multiplex PCR, a mixture combining 60 forward primers for TCR Vbeta segments and 13 reverse primers for TCR Jbeta segments was used. TCRdb carries this immuneACCESS record with in-frame sequences only. Its versions omit some clonotypes, under half of them owing to an unresolved V gene in the studies checked, with the rest unexplained. The sample contains 200,000 or so clones, roughly 83% of them found a single time. Together, the top ten hold about 0.24% of the sample. The material sequenced was PBMCs. The receptors come from a boy aged 10-17 years in good health and CMV-seronegative.

The chain uses TRBV10-3 and TRBJ1-2; 7 bases match TRBD1. V lost 9 bases, J lost 0 bases, and 25 bases stayed unmatched. The CDR3 sequence is 20 residues long. Germline V gene data show CDR1 as ENHRY and CDR2 as SYGVKD. CDR3 sequence: CAITHRGFPPPTRANYGYTF. The CDR3 coding sequence is TGTGCCATAACACACAGGGGTTTCCCCCCCCCTACACGGGCTAACTATGGCTACACCTTC.

J is TRBJ2-3 and V is TRBV5-4, with a weak D call TRBD1 (6 bases). The CDR3 spans 15 residues. Between the trimmed V and J ends, which lost 6 bases and 2 bases, there was a span of 16 bases. Germline values: CDR1 SGHNT, CDR2 YYREEE (reference sequence). The CDR3 region is CASNSQDSFTDTQYF. CDR3 DNA: TGTGCCAGCAACTCCCAGGACAGCTTCACAGATACGCAGTATTTT.

This clone was detected only once. This chain links TRBV6-1 with TRBJ2-7; 9 bases line up with TRBD1. Trimming took 6 bases from V and 3 from J; bases not matched to a gene: 6. The germline V gene encodes CDR1 MNHNS and CDR2 SASEGT. CDR3 length: 14 amino acids. Here the CDR3 DNA reads TGTGCCAGCAGGGGACAGGGCGCGCTCTACGAGCAGTACTTC. Translation: CASRGQGALYEQYF.

This sequence joins TRBV5-5 and TRBJ1-1; D remains ambiguous. CDR1 and CDR2 from the germline V gene are SGHKS and YYEKEE (reference sequence). V was clipped by 2 bases and J by 5 bases, with 22 bases between them. This CDR3 spans 17 amino acids. Here the CDR3 reads CASSFYRPYSGKTEAFF. The CDR3 DNA sequence: TGTGCCAGCAGCTTCTACCGACCTTATAGCGGGAAAACTGAAGCTTTCTTT.

The V gene is TRBV7-9, the J gene TRBJ2-3, with D perhaps matching TRBD1 (5 bases). The germline CDR1 and CDR2 sequences are SEHNR and FQNEAQ (reference sequence). The CDR3 has 15 amino acids. The V end was cut by 8 bases, the J end by 3 bases, with 18 bases between. The CDR3 DNA reads TGTGCCAGCTTAAATGGGGCAGGGTGGACAGATACGCAGTATTTT. Protein product: CASLNGAGWTDTQYF.

The gene calls are TRBV7-3 and TRBJ2-3; 12 bases match TRBD1. CDR3 length equals 15 residues. The germline V gene has CDR1 SGHTA and CDR2 FQGTGA. The V and J ends lost 5 bases and 6 bases, in that order; junction bases with no gene match: 6. For the CDR3, the DNA is TGTGCCAGCAGCCTACCGGGACAGGGGGCGGATACGCAGTATTTT. It is translated as CASSLPGQGADTQYF.

CDR3 coding DNA: TGCGCCAGCAATCCCGATTGGGGCGGGAGAGGCGGCGATACGCAGTATTTT. Amino acid sequence: CASNPDWGGRGGDTQYF. J is TRBJ2-3 and V is TRBV23-1, with 7 bases that match TRBD2. TRBV23-1 is an ORF, and what it does is uncertain. This CDR3 region has 17 residues. Germline trimming cut 7 bases from V and 6 bases from J; bases unmatched to any gene: 19.

The V and J genes are TRBV10-3 and TRBJ1-1; 9 bases are a match to TRBD1. CDR1 ENHRY and CDR2 SYGVKD come from the germline V gene. V gave up 6 bases and J gave up 1 base; unmatched junction bases: 3. The CDR3 runs 14 residues. The CDR3 DNA reads as TGTGCCATCAGCGGACAGGGGCAGAACACTGAAGCTTTCTTT. Translating gives CAISGQGQNTEAFF.

The chain uses TRBV7-9 and TRBJ2-7; TRBD1 might be the D (5 bases). This CDR3 is 14 amino acids long. Germline CDR1 reads SEHNR; CDR2 reads FQNEAQ (reference sequence). The ends were cut back, 2 bases at V and 2 bases at J, with 10 bases in the middle. The CDR3 reads CASSLSQGPYEQYF. The CDR3 nucleotides read TGTGCCAGCAGCTTATCCCAGGGCCCCTACGAGCAGTACTTC.

This clone has only one observation. This chain links TRBV28 with TRBJ2-3; 13 positions agree with TRBD2. Trimming removed 6 bases from V and 6 bases from J; junction bases left unmatched: 6. Per the germline V gene, CDR1 is MDHEN and CDR2 is SYDVKM. CDR3 size: 15 residues. CDR3 amino acids: CASSPGLAGADTQYF. The CDR3 bases are TGTGCCAGCAGCCCCGGACTAGCGGGAGCGGATACGCAGTATTTT.

The chain is built from TRBV7-6 and TRBJ2-3, with D unresolved. Germline CDR1 SGHVS, CDR2 FNYEAQ. Trimming removed 1 base at V and 6 bases at J, with 8 bases between. The CDR3 is 13 residues long. The chain's CDR3 is CASSLVDRDTQYF. In DNA form, the CDR3 reads TGTGCCAGCAGCTTAGTAGATCGGGATACGCAGTATTTT.

The chain employs TRBV5-1 and TRBJ1-4; D possibly corresponds to TRBD1 (5 bases). CDR1 and CDR2 from the germline V gene are SGHRS and YFSETQ. V lost 0 bases, J lost 7 bases, and 13 bases lay in between. The CDR3 is made up of 15 amino acids. The DNA for the CDR3 is TGCGCCAGCAGCTTGGGGGGCAGTTCTGGTGAAAAACTGTTTTTT. Its protein product is CASSLGGSSGEKLFF. The full variable domain, in which reference TRBV5-1 and TRBJ1-4 provide the parts outside the CDR3, is KAGVTQTPRYLIKTRGQQVTLSCSPISGHRSVSWYQQTPGQGLQFLFEYFSETQRNKGNFPGRFSGRQFSNSRSEMNVSTLELGDSALYLCASSLGGSSGEKLFFGSGTQLSVL.

This clone has just one count. The chain links TRBV2 to TRBJ1-5; 8 positions agree with TRBD1. Germline-derived CDR1 and CDR2 are SNHLY and FYNNEI. J lost 4 bases, V lost 7 bases, and 9 bases had no gene match. CDR3 size: 15 residues. CDR3 nucleotides: TGTGCCAGCAACCCAGACAGGGGTATTAATCAGCCCCAGCATTTT. Its protein is CASNPDRGINQPQHF.

The V gene is TRBV7-2, the J gene TRBJ2-5, with 8 bases fitting TRBD1. The germline V gene encodes CDR1 SGHTA and CDR2 FQGNSA. Germline trimming cut 4 bases from V and 5 bases from J; bases unmatched to any gene: 3. The CDR3 has 13 residues. For the CDR3, the DNA is TGTGCCAGCAGCTCCCAGGGGGCGGAGACCCAGTACTTC. Encoded protein: CASSSQGAETQYF.

The gene calls are TRBV7-3 and TRBJ1-1; D unresolved. This CDR3 region has 14 residues. V was trimmed by 1 base and J by 4 bases, leaving 10 bases between them. Germline lookup yields CDR1 SGHTA and CDR2 FQGTGA. DNA of the CDR3: TGTGCCAGCAGCTTAATGACGGGGAGCACTGAAGCTTTCTTT. Translation: CASSLMTGSTEAFF.